This T cell receptor (beta chain) was documented in a study of T-cell memory formation after mild COVID-19. Study context: TCR clusters were largely donor specific.

As regards this clonotype: Its specificity is unknown.

Study findings and constraints: Balance between CD4 and CD8 was seen in clones contracting day 15 to 85, and a CD4+ lean was seen in later expanders.

TCRdb re-derived calls from the 5' RACE reads in MiXCR, one entry per CDR3 protein. The sample lists about 110,000 distinct CDR3 sequences; about a fifth were seen once. Germline V gene sequence: CDR1 KGHDR, CDR2 SFDVKD. The CDR3 totals 13 residues. V was shortened by 3 bases and J by 7 bases, with 9 bases between the two germline ends. This TCR derives from a man aged 18 to 29 who had mild COVID-19 (a few samples of this study predate the infection). Cell type and time point are not known. The chain has TRBV24-1 and TRBJ2-1; D may be TRBD2 (5 bases). The sample consisted of PBMCs or a T cell subset sorted from them (not recorded which). The CDR3 coding sequence is TGTGCCACCAGTGATCCGACGGGGAATGAGCAGTTCTTC. Protein sequence: CATSDPTGNEQFF.